This note documents a single T cell receptor (beta chain) sequence. The antigen is not known. The entry originates in a study of T cells and Merkel cell carcinoma outcomes. Findings of the study overall: Repertoire plus T-cell density reportedly predicted Merkel cell carcinoma outcomes.

The CDR3 is 13 amino acids. Trimming took 5 bases from V and 6 from J, leaving 11 bases between them. From germline, CDR1 is SEHNR and CDR2 FQNEAQ (reference sequence). The data were produced by immunoSEQ multiplex PCR, yet TCRdb's version contains in-frame clones alone and is incomplete. The profile shows 10,000 or so clones, around 95% of them singletons. This clonotype originated in a human donor with Merkel cell carcinoma. The rearrangement joins TRBV7-9 to TRBJ2-1, with D perhaps matching TRBD1 (6 bases). Sequenced: tumor tissue from Merkel cell carcinoma. CDR3 loop: CASSLQGSNEQFF. The DNA of the CDR3 is TGTGCCAGCAGCCTACAGGGATCCAATGAGCAGTTCTTC.